These T cell receptor beta chains were read from a single sample in a study of brain T cells in children with intractable seizures. The method was immunoSEQ multiplex PCR; TCRdb's version includes in-frame clones alone and lacks a portion of them. This table holds about 41,000 clones, roughly 90% found once. The specimen comprised peripheral blood, sampled at surgery. All receptors derive from a girl aged 2 to 10 with tuberous sclerosis and intractable seizures. Each CDR3 is given with its conserved first and last residue. Clone size is shown for a subset of rows, as once, few, many or a class of expanded clone.

V	size	J	CDR3
TRBV7-8	-	TRBJ1-1	CASSVSYEGGPTEAFF
TRBV4-1	-	TRBJ2-7	CASSVRAFYEQYF
TRBV14	-	TRBJ1-6	CASSQDRTGYSPLHF
TRBV6-5	-	TRBJ1-2	CASVTGSDYYGYTF
TRBV21-1	-	TRBJ2-5	CATSGGTPQETQYF
TRBV5-1	-	TRBJ1-1	CASTVDSHEAFF
TRBV5-1	-	TRBJ2-3	CASSRGQGGTDTQYF
TRBV7-9	-	TRBJ2-1	CASRVAGGNEQFF
TRBV7-8	-	TRBJ2-2	CASSLEGWRGGELFF
TRBV5-6	few	TRBJ1-6	CASSFRTTYNSPLHF
TRBV6-5	-	TRBJ2-7	CASSTSPTAYEQYF